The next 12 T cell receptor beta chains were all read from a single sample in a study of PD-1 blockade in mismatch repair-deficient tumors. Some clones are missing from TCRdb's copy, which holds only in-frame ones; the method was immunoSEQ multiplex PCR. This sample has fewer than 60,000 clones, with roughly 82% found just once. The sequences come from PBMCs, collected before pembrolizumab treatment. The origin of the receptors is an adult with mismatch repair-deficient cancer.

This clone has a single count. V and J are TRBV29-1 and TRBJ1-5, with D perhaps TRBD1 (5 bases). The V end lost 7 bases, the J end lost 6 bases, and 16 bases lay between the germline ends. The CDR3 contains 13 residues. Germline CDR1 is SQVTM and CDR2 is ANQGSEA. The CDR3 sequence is CSGGDKVGQPQHF. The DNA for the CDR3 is TGCAGCGGAGGGGATAAGGTGGGTCAGCCCCAGCATTTT. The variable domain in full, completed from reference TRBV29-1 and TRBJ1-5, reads SAVISQKPSRDICQRGTSLTIQCQVDSQVTMMFWYRQQPGQSLTLIATANQGSEATYESGFVIDKFPISRPNLTFSTLTVSNMSPEDSSIYLCSGGDKVGQPQHFGDGTRLSIL.

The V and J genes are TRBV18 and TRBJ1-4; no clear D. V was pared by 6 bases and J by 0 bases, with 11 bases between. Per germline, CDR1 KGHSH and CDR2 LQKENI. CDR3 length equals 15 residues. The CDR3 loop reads CASSRSTPTNEKLFF. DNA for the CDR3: TGTGCCAGCTCCCGATCCACCCCAACTAATGAAAAACTGTTTTTT.

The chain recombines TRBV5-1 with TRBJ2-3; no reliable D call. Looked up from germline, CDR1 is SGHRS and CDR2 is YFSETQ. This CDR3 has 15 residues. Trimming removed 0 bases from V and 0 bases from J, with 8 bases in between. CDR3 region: CASSLDPLSTDTQYF. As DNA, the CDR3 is TGCGCCAGCAGCTTGGATCCACTTAGCACAGATACGCAGTATTTT.

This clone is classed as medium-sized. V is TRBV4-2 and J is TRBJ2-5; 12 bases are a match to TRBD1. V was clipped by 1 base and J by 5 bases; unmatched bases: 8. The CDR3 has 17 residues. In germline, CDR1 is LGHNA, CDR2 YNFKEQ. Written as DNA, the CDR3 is TGTGCCAGCAGCCAAGGACCTGGGACAGGGGGCTTGGAGACCCAGTACTTC. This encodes CASSQGPGTGGLETQYF.

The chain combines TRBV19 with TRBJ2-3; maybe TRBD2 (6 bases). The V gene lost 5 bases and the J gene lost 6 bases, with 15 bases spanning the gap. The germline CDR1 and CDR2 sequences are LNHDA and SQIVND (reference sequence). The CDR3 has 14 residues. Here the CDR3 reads CASSPPGVPDTQYF. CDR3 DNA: TGTGCCAGTAGTCCCCCGGGGGTCCCCGATACGCAGTATTTT.

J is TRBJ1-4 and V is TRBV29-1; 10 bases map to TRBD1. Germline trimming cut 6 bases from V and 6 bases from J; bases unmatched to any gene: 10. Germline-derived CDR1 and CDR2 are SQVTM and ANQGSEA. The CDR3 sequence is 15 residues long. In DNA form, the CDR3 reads TGCAGCGTGATGAACGCCGGGACAGGGGATGAAAAACTGTTTTTT. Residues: CSVMNAGTGDEKLFF.

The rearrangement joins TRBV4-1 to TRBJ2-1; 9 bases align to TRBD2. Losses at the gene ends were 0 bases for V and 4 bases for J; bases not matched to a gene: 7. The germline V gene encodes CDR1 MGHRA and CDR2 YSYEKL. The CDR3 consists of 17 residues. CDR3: CASSQETSGTIYNEQFF. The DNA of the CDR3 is TGCGCCAGCAGCCAAGAGACTAGCGGAACCATTTACAATGAGCAGTTCTTC.

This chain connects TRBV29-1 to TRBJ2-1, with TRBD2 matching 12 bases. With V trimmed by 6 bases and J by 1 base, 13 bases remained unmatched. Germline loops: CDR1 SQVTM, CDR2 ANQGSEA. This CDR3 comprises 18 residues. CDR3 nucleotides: TGCAGCGTGTTGGGGGTTGCTAGCGGGAGGGCTTCCTACAATGAGCAGTTCTTC. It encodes CSVLGVASGRASYNEQFF.

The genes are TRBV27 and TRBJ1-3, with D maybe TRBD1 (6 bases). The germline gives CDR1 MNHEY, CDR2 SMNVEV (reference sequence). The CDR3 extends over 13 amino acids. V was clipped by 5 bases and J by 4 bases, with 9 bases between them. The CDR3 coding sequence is TGTGCCAGCAGTCAGGGGCCCGGAAACACCATATATTTT. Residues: CASSQGPGNTIYF.

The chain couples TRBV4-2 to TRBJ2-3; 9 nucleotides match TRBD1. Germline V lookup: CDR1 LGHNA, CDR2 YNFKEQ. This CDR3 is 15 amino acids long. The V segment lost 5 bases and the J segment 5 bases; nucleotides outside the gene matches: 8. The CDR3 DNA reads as TGTGCCAGCAGCTCACCGGGACAGGGAAGAGATACGCAGTATTTT. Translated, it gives CASSSPGQGRDTQYF.

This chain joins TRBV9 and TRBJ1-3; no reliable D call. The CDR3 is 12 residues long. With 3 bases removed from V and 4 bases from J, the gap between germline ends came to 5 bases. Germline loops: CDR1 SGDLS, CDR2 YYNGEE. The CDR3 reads CASSDRGNTIYF. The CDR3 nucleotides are TGTGCCAGCAGCGACCGAGGAAACACCATATATTTT.

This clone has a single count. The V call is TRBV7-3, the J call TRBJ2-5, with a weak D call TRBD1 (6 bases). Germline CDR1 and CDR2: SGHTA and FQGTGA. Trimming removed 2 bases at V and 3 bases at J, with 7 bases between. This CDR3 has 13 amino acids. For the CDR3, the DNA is TGTGCCAGCAGCTTAGGACAGAAAGAGACCCAGTACTTC. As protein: CASSLGQKETQYF.